These 23 T cell receptor beta chains came from one sample sequenced in a study of PD-1 blockade in classical Hodgkin lymphoma. The time point was: cycle 4 day 1 (C4D1), after around six weeks of nivolumab. In every patient, relapse followed autologous stem cell transplantation, while exposure to brentuximab vedotin differed. Profiled with immunoSEQ multiplex PCR; TCRdb holds only in-frame clones, not every one. The sample holds 64,000 or so clones; 75% to 95% are singletons and the top ten take about a tenth. The starting material was peripheral blood mononuclear cells (PBMCs), obtained before the fourth cycle of nivolumab. The receptors were sampled from a human donor with classical Hodgkin lymphoma.

This chain links TRBV10-3 with TRBJ2-7; a weak D match, TRBD1 (5 bases). Germline values: CDR1 ENHRY, CDR2 SYGVKD. The ends were cut back, 10 bases at V and 0 bases at J, with 13 bases in the middle. This CDR3 spans 13 amino acids. The CDR3 nucleotides are TGTGCCACATTTAAGGGGCCCTCCTACGAGCAGTACTTC. The encoded protein is CATFKGPSYEQYF.

This clone was seen a single time. The chain links TRBV4-1 to TRBJ1-6; no clear D. The CDR3 totals 14 residues. Trimming cost V 1 base and J 13 bases, with 14 bases left between them. Germline CDR1 reads MGHRA; CDR2 reads YSYEKL. DNA of the CDR3: TGCGCCAGCAGCCAAGGGAGGGAGCGAGGGCCCCTCCACTTT. Its translation: CASSQGRERGPLHF.

The V and J genes are TRBV18 and TRBJ1-2; 8 nucleotides line up with TRBD1. The junction had 5 bases not matched to a gene; V was cut back by 1 base and J by 4 bases. The CDR3 contains 15 residues. Germline CDR1 and CDR2: KGHSH and LQKENI. In DNA form, the CDR3 reads TGTGCCAGCTCACCACTCCGGGGACAGGCCTATGGCTACACCTTC. Its protein product is CASSPLRGQAYGYTF. Full variable domain (rest looked up from reference TRBV18 and TRBJ1-2): NAGVMQNPRHLVRRRGQEARLRCSPMKGHSHVYWYRQLPEEGLKFMVYLQKENIIDESGMPKERFSAEFPKEGPSILRIQQVVRGDSAAYFCASSPLRGQAYGYTFGSGTRLTVV.

The chain has TRBV7-9 and TRBJ1-6, with 9 bases that match TRBD1. The CDR3 runs to 14 residues. Germline trimming cut 5 bases from V and 8 bases from J; bases unmatched to any gene: 4. From germline, CDR1 is SEHNR and CDR2 FQNEAQ (reference sequence). The CDR3 is CASSADRGYSPLHF. The CDR3 DNA follows: TGTGCCAGCAGCGCCGACAGGGGGTATTCACCCCTCCACTTT.

This clone was seen a handful of times. The chain uses TRBV5-1 and TRBJ2-7, with D possibly being TRBD2 (6 bases). Trimming left V 4 bases short and J 7 bases short, with 12 bases between. CDR1 is SGHRS and CDR2 is YFSETQ in the germline V gene. The CDR3 is 12 residues long. CDR3 nucleotide sequence: TGCGCCAGCAGCCCGGGGACTGCGGAGCAGTACTTC. Residues: CASSPGTAEQYF.

The chain employs TRBV7-2 and TRBJ1-3; D remains ambiguous. Germline CDR1 is SGHTA and CDR2 is FQGNSA. Trimming removed 1 base from V and 1 base from J, with 14 bases in between. The CDR3 sequence is 17 residues long. In nucleotides, the CDR3 is TGTGCCAGCAGCTTAGGTGGAGGCCCTCTGTCTGGAAACACCATATATTTT. It translates to CASSLGGGPLSGNTIYF.

About this clone itself: Other DNA sequences in the same sample also yield this CDR3. The V gene is TRBV2, the J gene TRBJ2-3; D remains ambiguous. The V end lost 6 bases, the J end lost 5 bases, and 12 bases lay between the germline ends. The CDR3 contains 13 residues. The germline CDR1 and CDR2 sequences are SNHLY and FYNNEI. The CDR3 reads CASRADEEDTQYF. In DNA form, the CDR3 reads TGTGCCAGCAGGGCGGACGAGGAAGATACGCAGTATTTT.

V is TRBV11-2 and J is TRBJ2-5; D is perhaps TRBD1 or TRBD2 (5 bases each). V lost 7 bases and J 5 bases, leaving 20 bases between the germline ends. CDR3 length equals 15 residues. In germline, CDR1 is SGHAT, CDR2 FQNNGV. CDR3 bases: TGTGCCAGCAACTACGGGACGAGCCCCGGGGAGACCCAGTACTTC. Amino acids: CASNYGTSPGETQYF.

The chain couples TRBV30 to TRBJ1-1; D gene uncertain. CDR3 length equals 14 residues. The V gene lost 2 bases and the J gene lost 4 bases, with 14 bases spanning the gap. Germline V gene data show CDR1 as GTSNPN and CDR2 as SVGIG (reference sequence). The CDR3 nucleotides read TGTGCCTGGAGTTGGGTCAAGACGAGCACTGAAGCTTTCTTT. Protein sequence: CAWSWVKTSTEAFF.

The chain couples TRBV10-3 to TRBJ1-1; D is ambiguous. The V end was cut by 7 bases, the J end by 1 base, with 10 bases between. This CDR3 has 13 residues. Germline V CDR1 and CDR2: ENHRY, SYGVKD. The CDR3 DNA sequence: TGTGCCATCACCCTCGGGCAGAACACTGAAGCTTTCTTT. Encoded protein: CAITLGQNTEAFF.

This clone is a singleton in its sample. The V call is TRBV19, the J call TRBJ1-2; the D gene is possibly TRBD1 (6 bases). The CDR3 runs 14 residues. Looked up from germline, CDR1 is LNHDA and CDR2 is SQIVND (reference sequence). V lost 7 bases, J lost 4 bases, and 16 bases lay in between. The CDR3 bases are TGTGCCAGTACCAATCCCGACAGGAGCTATGGCTACACCTTC. Residues: CASTNPDRSYGYTF.

J is TRBJ1-2 and V is TRBV29-1; the match to TRBD1 covers 9 bases. V shed 6 bases, J shed 3 bases, and the junction held 5 bases outside the gene matches. From germline, CDR1 is SQVTM and CDR2 ANQGSEA. This CDR3 comprises 13 residues. The CDR3: CSVRDRDYYGYTF. CDR3 sequence (DNA): TGCAGCGTGCGGGACAGGGATTACTATGGCTACACCTTC.

The gene calls are TRBV5-4 and TRBJ2-7; D is undetermined. Germline V gives CDR1 SGHNT, CDR2 YYREEE (reference sequence). The CDR3 has 14 amino acids. Trimming pared 0 bases from V and 5 bases from J, leaving 12 bases between. The CDR3 here is CASSLDQVRNEQYF. The CDR3 bases are TGTGCCAGCAGCTTGGATCAGGTGCGAAACGAGCAGTACTTC.

As for this clone: One end of the junction is discordant with germline, which a read error may explain. This rearrangement joins TRBV19 to TRBJ1-2; D call uncertain. The germline CDR1 and CDR2 sequences are LNHDA and SQIVND (reference sequence). This CDR3 contains 11 residues. This chain's CDR3 is CASSATLLLSW. As DNA, the CDR3 is TGTGCCAGTAGTGCCACCCTCCTCCTCTCATGG. Full variable domain (rest looked up from reference TRBV19 and TRBJ1-2): DGGITQSPKYLFRKEGQNVTLSCEQNLNHDAMYWYRQDPGQGLRLIYYSQIVNDFQKGDIAEGYSVSREKKESFPLTVTSAQKNPTAFYLCASSATLLLSWGSGTRLTVV.

The chain employs TRBV20-1 and TRBJ2-2; D is perhaps TRBD1 (5 bases). V dropped 6 bases and J dropped 7 bases, with 9 bases sitting between them. Germline V gene lookup returns CDR1 DFQATT and CDR2 SNEGSKA (reference sequence). CDR3 length: 11 amino acids. CDR3 nucleotides: TGCAGTGCCCACGACAGCGGGGAGCTGTTTTTT. It translates to CSAHDSGELFF.

The chain uses TRBV5-1 and TRBJ2-5, with D hard to call. The CDR3 runs 12 residues. Looked up from germline, CDR1 is SGHRS and CDR2 is YFSETQ. V lost 2 bases and J 3 bases, leaving 5 bases between the germline ends. CDR3 sequence reads: CASSLNEETQYF. The CDR3 DNA is TGCGCCAGCAGCTTAAATGAAGAGACCCAGTACTTC.

This rearrangement joins TRBV30 to TRBJ1-3; no clear D. Germline values: CDR1 GTSNPN, CDR2 SVGIG (reference sequence). V lost 5 bases and J lost 1, with 9 bases in between. The CDR3 runs 13 residues. CDR3 region: CAWQALSGNTIYF. CDR3 DNA: TGTGCCTGGCAAGCCTTATCTGGAAACACCATATATTTT.

This rearrangement joins TRBV5-6 to TRBJ2-1, with a possible D match to TRBD1 (5 bases). Per germline, CDR1 SGHDT and CDR2 YYEEEE. Trimming cost V 0 bases and J 2 bases, with 15 bases left between them. The CDR3 is 17 amino acids. CDR3 sequence: CASSLVSPGAPYNEQFF. CDR3 bases: TGTGCCAGCAGCTTGGTCTCCCCTGGGGCACCCTACAATGAGCAGTTCTTC.

The CDR3 DNA follows: TGTGCCAGCAGAACCACAGGGTTCGAGCAGTACTTC. Translation gives CASRTTGFEQYF. The genes are TRBV2 and TRBJ2-7, with D tentatively TRBD1 (6 bases). Germline CDR1 reads SNHLY; CDR2 reads FYNNEI. This CDR3 is built from 12 residues. Trimming shortened V by 6 bases and J by 6 bases, and 12 bases separated the two germline ends.

V usage is TRBV6-5 and J usage is TRBJ2-1; D is possibly TRBD1 (6 bases). From germline, CDR1 is MNHEY and CDR2 SVGAGI. With 6 bases removed from V and 7 bases from J, the gap between germline ends came to 10 bases. The CDR3 is 12 amino acids. CDR3 nucleotides: TGTGCCAGCAGAACCACAGGGAATGAGCAGTTCTTC. Its translation is CASRTTGNEQFF.

This chain uses TRBV5-1 with TRBJ2-5, with D possibly matching TRBD1 (6 bases). Trimming took 0 bases from V and 2 from J, leaving 14 bases between them. CDR3 length: 16 residues. CDR1 and CDR2 (germline): SGHRS, YFSETQ. CDR3 in amino acids: CASSLVGTLSQETQYF. The CDR3 bases are TGCGCCAGCAGCTTGGTTGGGACACTATCACAAGAGACCCAGTACTTC.

V and J are TRBV30 and TRBJ1-2, with D unresolved. Per germline, CDR1 GTSNPN and CDR2 SVGIG (reference sequence). V lost 0 bases, J lost 2 bases, and 10 bases lay in between. This CDR3 contains 14 residues. In DNA form, the CDR3 reads TGTGCCTGGAGTGTTGGTCAGAAGAACTATGGCTACACCTTC. It codes for CAWSVGQKNYGYTF.

This clone was seen once. The V gene is TRBV19, the J gene TRBJ1-4; 7 bases line up with TRBD1. The CDR3 sequence is 15 residues long. Per the germline V gene, CDR1 is LNHDA and CDR2 is SQIVND (reference sequence). V lost 7 bases to trimming and J lost 8 bases; unmatched junction nucleotides: 13. The CDR3 protein is CASKKVTQGKEKLFF. The CDR3 DNA reads as TGTGCCAGTAAAAAGGTTACACAGGGGAAGGAAAAACTGTTTTTT. Filled out from reference TRBV19 and TRBJ1-4, the complete variable domain reads DGGITQSPKYLFRKEGQNVTLSCEQNLNHDAMYWYRQDPGQGLRLIYYSQIVNDFQKGDIAEGYSVSREKKESFPLTVTSAQKNPTAFYLCASKKVTQGKEKLFFGSGTQLSVL.